These 15 T cell receptor beta chains were sequenced from one sample in a study of blood T cell repertoires in COVID-19. The table came from immunoSEQ multiplex PCR; TCRdb's copy has only in-frame clones and leaves some out. The sample has fewer than 100,000 clones, more than 60% seen once; the top ten hold roughly a quarter. The sequenced sample was peripheral blood. The receptors derive from a man aged 70 or older with acute or convalescent COVID-19.

A remark on this clone: Other nucleotide sequences from this sample produce the same CDR3. V is TRBV9 and J is TRBJ2-4; 8 bases map to TRBD2. V dropped 1 base and J dropped 7; count of bases not matched to a gene: 7. Germline assignment: CDR1 SGDLS and CDR2 YYNGEE. This CDR3 has 15 residues. CDR3 coding DNA: TGTGCCAGCAGCGTAACGCGGGAGGAGGGGAACATTCAGTACTTC. Protein sequence: CASSVTREEGNIQYF.

This chain connects TRBV19 to TRBJ2-5, with no clear D. The CDR3 is 15 amino acids. The V end lost 4 bases, the J end lost 0 bases, and 12 bases lay between the germline ends. Germline values: CDR1 LNHDA, CDR2 SQIVND (reference sequence). The CDR3 is CASSSLGWYQETQYF. The CDR3 coding sequence is TGTGCCAGTAGTAGCCTCGGGTGGTACCAAGAGACCCAGTACTTC.

The V gene is TRBV6-5, the J gene TRBJ1-4; D is unclear. V was cut by 2 bases and J by 0 bases, with 4 bases left in between. From germline, CDR1 is MNHEY and CDR2 SVGAGI. This CDR3 spans 14 amino acids. The CDR3 protein is CASSYTTTNEKLFF. The CDR3 region has the DNA TGTGCCAGCAGTTACACTACAACTAATGAAAAACTGTTTTTT.

The table lists this clone with a few counts. The CDR3 coding sequence is TGTGCCAGCAGCGCCGACAGGTTCTCCGAGCAGTACTTC. Amino acids: CASSADRFSEQYF. The V and J genes are TRBV7-2 and TRBJ2-7; TRBD1 is a possible D gene (6 bases). The germline gives CDR1 SGHTA, CDR2 FQGNSA. The CDR3 loop spans 13 amino acids. V lost 5 bases and J lost 6, with 14 bases in between.

This clone was observed once. The chain carries TRBV19 and TRBJ2-1, with 8 nucleotides matching TRBD1. This CDR3 comprises 14 residues. V was pared by 6 bases and J by 4 bases, with 5 bases of the junction left unmatched. Germline CDR1 LNHDA, CDR2 SQIVND (reference sequence). CDR3 sequence (DNA): TGTGCCAGTAGCCGGACAGGGTCTTACAATGAGCAGTTCTTC. Protein sequence: CASSRTGSYNEQFF. Combining the CDR3 with reference TRBV19 and TRBJ2-1 gives the whole variable domain DGGITQSPKYLFRKEGQNVTLSCEQNLNHDAMYWYRQDPGQGLRLIYYSQIVNDFQKGDIAEGYSVSREKKESFPLTVTSAQKNPTAFYLCASSRTGSYNEQFFGPGTRLTVL.

V and J are TRBV18 and TRBJ2-5; 7 bases are shared with TRBD1. V lost 5 bases to trimming and J lost 0 bases; unmatched junction nucleotides: 9. Germline CDR1 reads KGHSH; CDR2 reads LQKENI. This CDR3 has 16 amino acids. This chain's CDR3 is CASSSLPQGYQETQYF. The CDR3 nucleotides are TGTGCCAGCTCATCTCTCCCACAGGGGTACCAAGAGACCCAGTACTTC.

This clone turned up a few times. The J gene is TRBJ2-1, the V gene TRBV5-8, with TRBD1 identical over 8 bases. This CDR3 is 14 amino acids long. Germline V CDR1 and CDR2: SGHTS, YDEGEE. Trimming at V came to 6 bases and at J to 8 bases, leaving 10 bases not matched to a gene. As DNA, the CDR3 is TGTGCCAGCACCACGGGGCAGGGGGCATATGAGCAGTTCTTC. Translation: CASTTGQGAYEQFF. Complete variable domain (other parts from reference TRBV5-8 and TRBJ2-1): EAGVTQSPTHLIKTRGQQATLRCSPISGHTSVYWYQQALGLGLQFLLWYDEGEERNRGNFPPRFSGRQFPNYSSELNVNALELEDSALYLCASTTGQGAYEQFFGPGTRLTVL.

This clone was recorded a few times. The chain employs TRBV3-1 (or the pseudogene TRBV3-2) and TRBJ2-2; 8 nucleotides line up with TRBD2. J lost 0 bases, V lost 3 bases, and 3 bases had no gene match. The CDR3 has 16 residues. Germline loops: CDR1 LGHDT, CDR2 YNNKEL (reference sequence). This CDR3 is CASSHSGTSNTGELFF. The CDR3 DNA reads as TGTGCCAGCAGCCATAGCGGGACCTCGAACACCGGGGAGCTGTTTTTT.

The J gene is TRBJ1-2, the V gene TRBV12-3 or TRBV12-4, with D perhaps TRBD1 (5 bases). Trimming removed 3 bases from V and 7 bases from J, with 12 bases in between. This CDR3 spans 13 amino acids. This CDR3 is CASSFGREGGYTF. In DNA form, the CDR3 reads TGTGCCAGCAGTTTTGGCAGGGAAGGTGGCTACACCTTC.

V and J are TRBV3-1 (or the pseudogene TRBV3-2) and TRBJ1-5; unclear D gene. V was trimmed by 0 bases and J by 3 bases, leaving 12 bases between them. Germline values: CDR1 LGHDT, CDR2 YNNKEL (reference sequence). This CDR3 has 16 amino acids. CDR3 protein: CASSQDSGNLNQPQHF. CDR3 coding DNA: TGTGCCAGCAGCCAAGATTCGGGTAACCTCAATCAGCCCCAGCATTTT.

The chain carries TRBV3-1 (or the pseudogene TRBV3-2) and TRBJ2-7; 11 nucleotides line up with TRBD2. The CDR3 has 12 amino acids. With 4 bases clipped from V and 12 bases from J, the junction kept 5 bases outside the gene matches. Germline assignment: CDR1 LGHDT and CDR2 YNNKEL (reference sequence). The CDR3 DNA sequence: TGTGCCAGCAGCCTTACTAGCGGGAGCCGGTACTTC. This translates into CASSLTSGSRYF.

Of note for this clone: This specimen includes other DNA sequences encoding the same CDR3. This chain links TRBV6-5 with TRBJ1-1, with D unclear. V was clipped by 2 bases and J by 2 bases, with 9 bases between them. CDR3 length: 14 amino acids. The germline gives CDR1 MNHEY, CDR2 SVGAGI. CDR3 DNA sequence: TGTGCCAGCAGTTACGGAGGCAGCAACACTGAAGCTTTCTTT. This encodes CASSYGGSNTEAFF.

This sequence joins TRBV19 and TRBJ1-1; TRBD1 matches at 12 bases. Germline assignment: CDR1 LNHDA and CDR2 SQIVND (reference sequence). Trimming removed 3 bases from V and 4 bases from J; junction bases left unmatched: 6. This CDR3 has 16 residues. Here the CDR3 reads CASSMGTGGAFTEAFF. DNA of the CDR3: TGTGCCAGTAGTATGGGGACAGGGGGCGCGTTCACTGAAGCTTTCTTT.

The rearrangement uses TRBV6-5 and TRBJ2-4; D is possibly TRBD1 (6 bases). The germline CDR1 and CDR2 sequences are MNHEY and SVGAGI. Trimming shortened V by 5 bases and J by 1 base, and 12 bases separated the two germline ends. The CDR3 loop spans 15 amino acids. The CDR3 DNA reads TGTGCCAGCAGTATTAGGGGGTCTGCCAAAAACATTCAGTACTTC. Protein sequence: CASSIRGSAKNIQYF.

The rearrangement uses TRBV28 and TRBJ1-2; 7 bases agree with TRBD1. The CDR3 covers 15 residues. The ends lost 6 bases at V and 4 bases at J; junction bases unmatched: 11. CDR1 and CDR2 from the germline V gene are MDHEN and SYDVKM. The CDR3 DNA reads TGTGCCAGCAGAGACCCCCAGGGGGGCCGCTATGGCTACACCTTC. This gives the protein CASRDPQGGRYGYTF.